Listed here are 13 T cell receptor beta chains from one sample, sequenced in a study of siplizumab effects on memory and regulatory T cells. Repertoires were generated with immunoSEQ multiplex PCR, while TCRdb's copy carries only in-frame clones and drops some. The sample records approximately 120,000 clones, about 91% being singletons. Sample: Tregs sorted from blood. Receptors were obtained from a human donor in good health.

V and J are TRBV6-5 and TRBJ1-1, with TRBD1 as a possible D gene (6 bases). The germline CDR1 and CDR2 sequences are MNHEY and SVGAGI. Trimming took off 2 bases at V and 0 bases at J, with 7 bases between the two ends. The CDR3 runs 14 residues. DNA for the CDR3: TGTGCCAGCAGTTACAGGGGGATGAACACTGAAGCTTTCTTT. It codes for CASSYRGMNTEAFF.

This chain joins TRBV18 and TRBJ2-6; tentatively, D is TRBD2 (6 bases). The germline CDR1 and CDR2 sequences are KGHSH and LQKENI. The CDR3 sequence is 16 residues long. The germline V and J ends were trimmed by 2 bases and 3 bases, with 11 bases remaining between them. The CDR3 sequence is CASSPELAGGANVLTF. The CDR3 nucleotides read TGTGCCAGCTCACCAGAACTAGCAGGTGGGGCCAACGTCCTGACTTTC.

V gene TRBV5-1 combines with J gene TRBJ2-7; D is tentatively TRBD1 or TRBD2 (5 bases each). Germline assignment: CDR1 SGHRS and CDR2 YFSETQ. Between the trimmed V and J ends, which lost 4 bases and 0 bases, there was a span of 11 bases. The CDR3 has 14 residues. CDR3: CASSGTQSSYEQYF. The CDR3 DNA reads TGCGCCAGCAGCGGGACCCAGAGCTCCTACGAGCAGTACTTC.

The chain links TRBV6-5 to TRBJ2-6; the D is unclear. CDR1 and CDR2 (germline): MNHEY, SVGAGI. V lost 5 bases, J lost 2 bases, and 4 bases lay in between. The CDR3 runs 13 residues. CDR3 residues: CASSLTGANVLTF. The CDR3 DNA reads as TGTGCCAGCAGTCTTACTGGGGCCAACGTCCTGACTTTC.

V is TRBV5-1 and J is TRBJ2-1; D is undetermined. Germline V CDR1 and CDR2: SGHRS, YFSETQ. This CDR3 has 13 amino acids. Between the trimmed V and J ends, which lost 0 bases and 10 bases, there was a span of 11 bases. CDR3 bases: TGCGCCAGCAGCTTGGGTCTAGAACGCGAGCAGTTCTTC. It translates to CASSLGLEREQFF.

Only one count was recorded for this clone. The gene calls are TRBV11-2 and TRBJ2-1; 7 positions agree with TRBD2. Germline CDR1 and CDR2: SGHAT and FQNNGV. Unmatched junction bases numbered 1, after V lost 2 bases and J lost 3 bases. This CDR3 spans 14 amino acids. The CDR3: CASSLRDYYNEQFF. In DNA form, the CDR3 reads TGTGCCAGCAGCTTACGGGACTACTACAATGAGCAGTTCTTC.

The chain uses TRBV13 and TRBJ2-1; D remains unclear. The CDR3 contains 13 residues. Germline lookup yields CDR1 PRHDT and CDR2 FYEKMQ (reference sequence). With 4 bases removed from V and 6 bases from J, the gap between germline ends came to 10 bases. Written as DNA, the CDR3 is TGTGCCAGCAGCTGGCAGAGAAGCAATGAGCAGTTCTTC. This gives the protein CASSWQRSNEQFF.

This rearrangement joins TRBV21-1 to TRBJ1-2; the D call TRBD1 from the table was never checked on the DNA. TRBV21-1 is deemed a pseudogene. This CDR3 spans 14 amino acids. CDR3 nucleotide sequence: TGTGCCAGCAGCAACCGGACAGGGGATTATGGCTACACCTTC. Translating it yields CASSNRTGDYGYTF.

This clone has a single count. The V gene is TRBV27, the J gene TRBJ2-7, with D unresolved. The CDR3 covers 11 residues. The V gene's germline CDR1 is MNHEY and CDR2 SMNVEV (reference sequence). Trimming took off 3 bases at V and 7 bases at J, with 7 bases between the two ends. The chain's CDR3 is CASSFLGEQYF. CDR3 sequence (DNA): TGTGCCAGCAGTTTTTTGGGGGAGCAGTACTTC.

The chain has TRBV5-6 and TRBJ1-2, with TRBD1 matching over 8 bases. The germline gives CDR1 SGHDT, CDR2 YYEEEE. Trimming removed 4 bases from V and 5 bases from J; junction bases left unmatched: 7. The CDR3 contains 14 residues. The DNA for the CDR3 is TGTGCCAGCAGCACATGGGACAGGACATATGGCTACACCTTC. This sequence encodes CASSTWDRTYGYTF.

The chain has TRBV18 and TRBJ2-1, with TRBD2 matching 7 bases. The trim removed 4 bases at V and 0 bases at J, leaving 6 bases unmatched. CDR1 and CDR2 from the germline V gene are KGHSH and LQKENI. The CDR3 totals 16 residues. The DNA for the CDR3 is TGTGCCAGCTCACAAATAGCGGGCAGCTCCTACAATGAGCAGTTCTTC. Its translation: CASSQIAGSSYNEQFF.

The CDR3 DNA is TGTGCCAGCCGCACAGGGTACCAGCCCCAGCATTTT. The encoded protein is CASRTGYQPQHF. This chain uses TRBV19 with TRBJ1-5, with a tentative D call TRBD1 (6 bases). V was pared by 9 bases and J by 7 bases, with 13 bases between. Germline lookup yields CDR1 LNHDA and CDR2 SQIVND (reference sequence). There are 12 residues in the CDR3.

This chain connects TRBV7-6 to TRBJ2-1; the D call may be TRBD1 or TRBD2 (5 bases each). V was shortened by 0 bases and J by 10 bases, with 13 bases between the two germline ends. The germline V gene has CDR1 SGHVS and CDR2 FNYEAQ. This CDR3 spans 14 amino acids. CDR3 nucleotides: TGTGCCAGCAGCTTAGCGGTTTGGGACGGAGAGCAGTTCTTC. Its translation: CASSLAVWDGEQFF.